This T cell receptor beta chain came from a study of T-cell reconstitution after alpha-beta-depleted transplantation in children (dated by TCRdb to 2015 to 2016). Regarding the study in general: The study quantitatively tracked T-cell immune reconstitution after TCRalphabeta/CD19-depleted allogeneic hematopoietic cell transplantation in children using TCR repertoire profiling. The investigation overall reported the following: The apparently early alphabetaT-cell count recovery about two months after transplant was reportedly dependent on only several hundred rapidly expanded clones derived from non-depleted graft cells. In some patients, the high TCRbeta diversity seen at day 60 was put down to recipient T cells and intrathymic progenitors that had survived conditioning. Over subsequent months, a decline in hyperexpanded clone frequencies was noted, and after one year, T-cell counts and TCRbeta diversity were mostly ascribed to newly produced T cells.

The treatment or condition label of this sample denotes: allogeneic hematopoietic cell transplantation with graft depleted of TCRalphabeta T cells and CD19 B cells. The transplant recipients were children given TCRalphabeta/CD19-depleted allogeneic hematopoietic cell grafts. Library preparation employed PCR. The sequencer was an Illumina HiSeq 2500. TCR library preparation used molecular barcoding, with unique molecular identifiers applied to normalize quantification of the TCRbeta repertoire. TCRdb reprocessed the public reads (quality trimming at Q25 with fastp, clone calling with MiXCR) and kept in-frame beta chains. All rows with the same CDR3 protein become a single entry with the most common DNA and genes. This sample holds fewer than 400,000 distinct CDR3 sequences; over 20% were observed only once. 10% to 11% of the sample is in the top ten clones. Relative to germline, V is 6 bases shorter and J is 2 bases shorter, with 16 bases between their ends. The CDR3 runs 15 residues from the cysteine to the phenylalanine. This entry keeps only the CDR3 DNA: 45 bases, framed from base 1. The germline V gene encodes CDR1 DFQATT and CDR2 SNEGSKA (reference sequence).

At least ten counts were recorded for this clonotype. The target of this receptor is not known. The sample holds no much larger clone one base away, and base qualities are not on file. This TCR was recovered from a male patient aged 10 to 17 who had a stem cell transplant for acute lymphoblastic leukemia, so the T cells may come from the graft donor. The rearrangement joined TRBV20-1 to TRBJ1-4; a tentative D call is TRBD1 (6 bases match). Sample: PBMCs, mostly from graft donor cells, taken 180 days after TCRalphabeta/CD19-depleted stem cell transplant. The encoded CDR3 is CSASAQGYTNEKLFF. The sequence in DNA is TGCAGTGCATCGGCCCAGGGGTACACTAATGAAAAACTGTTTTTT.